The table lists the clone carrying this TCR beta chain with many counts. The antigen is undetermined. This record belongs to a study of spatial heterogeneity in lung cancer. The V segment lost 6 bases and the J segment 0 bases; nucleotides outside the gene matches: 6. There are 14 residues in the CDR3. Per germline, CDR1 SGHRS and CDR2 YFSETQ. Whole-study findings and limits: Ubiquitous expanded tumor TCRs were observed in blood more at resection than follow-up.

Sample time point: sample taken at primary tumor resection. No cell sorting; template was whole RNA from tumor, lung tissue or PBMC. Samples were obtained from some 70 donors, all untreated early-stage non-small cell lung cancer patients. Unique molecular identifiers, one per molecule, were present on every TCR cDNA molecule. TCRdb analysed the 5' RACE reads with MiXCR anew, one entry per CDR3 protein. The repertoire has about 23,000 distinct CDR3 sequences, around 4.7% of them found once; the top ten carry around 5.5%. The sequences come from PBMCs, collected at surgery. The chain couples TRBV5-1 to TRBJ2-7, with 7 positions matching TRBD1. The TCR sequence derives from a male donor with early-stage non-small cell lung cancer. CDR3 amino acids: CASNGTASSYEQYF. The CDR3 nucleotides read TGCGCCAGCAACGGGACAGCCAGCTCCTACGAGCAGTACTTC.